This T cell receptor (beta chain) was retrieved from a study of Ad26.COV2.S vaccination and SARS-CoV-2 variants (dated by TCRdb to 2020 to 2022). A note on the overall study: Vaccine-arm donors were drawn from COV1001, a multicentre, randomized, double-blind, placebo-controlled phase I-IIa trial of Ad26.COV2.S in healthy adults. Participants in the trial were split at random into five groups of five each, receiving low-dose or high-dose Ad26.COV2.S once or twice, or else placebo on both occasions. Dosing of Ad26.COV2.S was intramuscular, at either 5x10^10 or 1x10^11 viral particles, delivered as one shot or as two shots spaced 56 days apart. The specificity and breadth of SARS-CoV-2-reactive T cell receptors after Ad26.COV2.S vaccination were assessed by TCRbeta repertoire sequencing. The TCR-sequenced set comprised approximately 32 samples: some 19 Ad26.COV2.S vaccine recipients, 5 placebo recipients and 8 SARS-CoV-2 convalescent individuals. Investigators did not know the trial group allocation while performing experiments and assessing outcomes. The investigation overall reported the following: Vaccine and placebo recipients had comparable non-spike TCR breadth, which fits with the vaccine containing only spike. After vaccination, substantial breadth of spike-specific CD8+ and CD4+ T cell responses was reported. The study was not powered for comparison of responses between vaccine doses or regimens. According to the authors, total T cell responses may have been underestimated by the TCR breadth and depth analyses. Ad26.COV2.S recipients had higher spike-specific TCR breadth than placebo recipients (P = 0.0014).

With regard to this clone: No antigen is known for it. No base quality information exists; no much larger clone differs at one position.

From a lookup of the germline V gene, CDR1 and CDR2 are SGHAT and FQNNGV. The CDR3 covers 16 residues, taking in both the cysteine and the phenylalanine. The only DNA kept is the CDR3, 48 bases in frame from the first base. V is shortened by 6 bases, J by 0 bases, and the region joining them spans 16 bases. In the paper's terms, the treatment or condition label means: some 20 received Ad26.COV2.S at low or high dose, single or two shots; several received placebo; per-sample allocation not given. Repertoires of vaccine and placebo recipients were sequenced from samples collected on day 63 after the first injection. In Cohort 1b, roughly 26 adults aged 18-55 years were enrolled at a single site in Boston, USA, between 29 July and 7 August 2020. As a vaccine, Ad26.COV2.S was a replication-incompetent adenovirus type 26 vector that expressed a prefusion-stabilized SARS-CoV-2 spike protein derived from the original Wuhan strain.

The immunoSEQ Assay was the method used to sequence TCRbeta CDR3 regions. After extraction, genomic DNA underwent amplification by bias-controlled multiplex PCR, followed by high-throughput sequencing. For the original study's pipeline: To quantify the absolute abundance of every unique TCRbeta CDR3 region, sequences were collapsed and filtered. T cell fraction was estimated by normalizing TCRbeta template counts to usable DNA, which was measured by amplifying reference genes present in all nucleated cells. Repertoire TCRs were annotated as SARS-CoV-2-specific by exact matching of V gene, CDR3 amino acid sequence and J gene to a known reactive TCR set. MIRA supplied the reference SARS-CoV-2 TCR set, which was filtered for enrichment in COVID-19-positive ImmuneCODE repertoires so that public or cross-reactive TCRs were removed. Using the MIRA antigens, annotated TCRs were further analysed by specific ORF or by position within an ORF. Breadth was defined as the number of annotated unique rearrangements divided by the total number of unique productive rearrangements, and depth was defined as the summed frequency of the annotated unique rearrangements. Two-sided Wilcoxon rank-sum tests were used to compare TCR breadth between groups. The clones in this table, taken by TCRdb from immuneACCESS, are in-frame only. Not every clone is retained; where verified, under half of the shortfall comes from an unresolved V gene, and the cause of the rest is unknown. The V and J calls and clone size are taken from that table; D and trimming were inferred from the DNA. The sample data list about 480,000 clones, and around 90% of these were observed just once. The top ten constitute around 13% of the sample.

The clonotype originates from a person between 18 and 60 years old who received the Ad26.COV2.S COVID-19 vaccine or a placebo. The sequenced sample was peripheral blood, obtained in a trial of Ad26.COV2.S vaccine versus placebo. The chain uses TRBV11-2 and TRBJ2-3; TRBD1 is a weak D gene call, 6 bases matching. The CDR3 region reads CASRPDRPRSTDTQYF. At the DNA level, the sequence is TGTGCCAGCAGACCAGACAGGCCCCGGAGCACAGATACGCAGTATTTT.